This T cell receptor beta chain was recovered during a study of early T cells in non-severe SARS-CoV-2 infection. Across the whole study: The chains were unpaired, and the sequenced material was bulk RNA from unsorted whole blood.

CDR3 length: 12 amino acids. Trimming removed 1 base at V and 3 bases at J, with 7 bases between. Looked up from germline, CDR1 is GTSNPN and CDR2 is SVGIG (reference sequence). Researchers attached unique molecular identifiers to individual cDNA molecules. MiXCR, run by TCRdb on the 5' RACE reads, gives a single entry per CDR3 protein. Of about 84,000 distinct CDR3 sequences in the sample, about 12% are singletons; the top ten hold under 3%. This clonotype was seen many times. The chain couples TRBV30 to TRBJ2-7; D perhaps matches TRBD1 (6 bases). The receptor was derived from an adult who was a healthcare worker with PCR-confirmed SARS-CoV-2 infection or an uninfected control (not recorded which). The specimen was whole blood. CDR3 nucleotide sequence: TGTGCCTGGAGTGAGGGGGTCTACGAGCAGTACTTC. It specifies CAWSEGVYEQYF. Together with reference TRBV30 and TRBJ2-7, the CDR3 gives the full variable domain: SQTIHQWPATLVQPVGSPLSLECTVEGTSNPNLYWYRQAAGRGLQLLFYSVGIGQISSEVPQNLSASRPQDRQFILSSKKLLLSDSGFYLCAWSEGVYEQYFGPGTRLTVT.